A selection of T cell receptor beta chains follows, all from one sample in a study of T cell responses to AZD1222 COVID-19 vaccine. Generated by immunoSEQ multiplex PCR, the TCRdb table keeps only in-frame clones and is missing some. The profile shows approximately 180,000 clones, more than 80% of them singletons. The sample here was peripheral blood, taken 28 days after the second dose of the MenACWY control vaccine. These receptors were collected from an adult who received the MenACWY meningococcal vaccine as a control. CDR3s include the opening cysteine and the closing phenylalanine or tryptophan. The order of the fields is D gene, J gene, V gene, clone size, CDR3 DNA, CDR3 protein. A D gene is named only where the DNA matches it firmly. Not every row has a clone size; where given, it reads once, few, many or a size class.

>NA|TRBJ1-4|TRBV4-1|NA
TGCGCCAGCAGCCACATGACAGCGACTAATGAAAAACTGTTTTTT
CASSHMTATNEKLFF
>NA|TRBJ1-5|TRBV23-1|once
TGCGCCAGCAGTCAATCTAGTAATCAGCCCCAGCATTTT
CASSQSSNQPQHF
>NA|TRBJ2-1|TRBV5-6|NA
TGTGCCAGCAGCTCCACCCTCAATGAGCAGTTCTTC
CASSSTLNEQFF
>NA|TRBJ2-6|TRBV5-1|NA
TGCGCCAGCAGCTCCCTCCGAGGGGGGTCAGGGGCCAACGTCCTGACTTTC
CASSSLRGGSGANVLTF
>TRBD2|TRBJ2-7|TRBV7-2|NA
TGTGCCAGCAGCTTGGGAGGGAGCTTCGAGCAGTACTTC
CASSLGGSFEQYF
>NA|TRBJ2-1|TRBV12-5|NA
TGTGCTAGTGGTTTGCTCGGTGGGCCTAGGGATGAGCAGTTCTTC
CASGLLGGPRDEQFF
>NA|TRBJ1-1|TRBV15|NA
TGTGCCACCAGCAGAGGACTAAGCACTGAAGCTTTCTTT
CATSRGLSTEAFF
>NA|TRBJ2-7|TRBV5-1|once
TGCGCCAGCAGGGGGGGACGGGGCTCGGCCTACGAGCAGTACTTC
CASRGGRGSAYEQYF
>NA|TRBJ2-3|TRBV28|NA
TGTGCCAGCAGTGTGGGGGTGGGAGGCACAGATACGCAGTATTTT
CASSVGVGGTDTQYF
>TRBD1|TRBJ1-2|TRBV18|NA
TGTGCCAGCTCTCCGACAGGGCGGATGCAAAACCCTTCTTTT
CASSPTGRMQNPSF
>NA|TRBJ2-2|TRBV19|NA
TGTGCCAGTAGTGGGGGCCTCGGCGGGGAGCTGTTTTTT
CASSGGLGGELFF
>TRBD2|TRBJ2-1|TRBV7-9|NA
TGTGCCAGCAGCCTGGTTAGCGGGGCGAGCCGCTCCTACAATGAGCAGTTCTTC
CASSLVSGASRSYNEQFF
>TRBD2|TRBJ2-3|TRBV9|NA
TGTGCCAGCACCAGCGGGGGGACTGCCACAGATACGCAGTATTTT
CASTSGGTATDTQYF
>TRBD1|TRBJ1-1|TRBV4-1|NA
TGCGCCAGCAGCCAAGACAGGGGGCGGCTCACTGAAGCTTTCTTT
CASSQDRGRLTEAFF
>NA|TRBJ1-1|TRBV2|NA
TGTGCCAGCAGTGGAGGGGGTTACACTGAAGCTTTCTTT
CASSGGGYTEAFF
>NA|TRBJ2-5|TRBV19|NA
TGTGCCAGTAGTATGGAACTGAAAGAGACCCAGTACTTC
CASSMELKETQYF
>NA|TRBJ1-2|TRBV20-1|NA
TGCAGTGCTAGGTACGACTATGGCTACACCTTC
CSARYDYGYTF
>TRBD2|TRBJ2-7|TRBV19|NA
TGTGCCAGTAGTATGGTTTCGGCGGGAGGCGAGCAGTACTTC
CASSMVSAGGEQYF
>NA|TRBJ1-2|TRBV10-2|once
TGCGCCAGCAGTGCCAGTAACTATGGCTACACCTTC
CASSASNYGYTF
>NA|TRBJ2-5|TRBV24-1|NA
TGTGCCACCAGTGCTCCCGCTGCCCAGTACTTC
CATSAPAAQYF
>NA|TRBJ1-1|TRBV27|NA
TGTGCCAGCAGGGGCATCGGGCCGGGGGACACTGAAGCTTTCTTT
CASRGIGPGDTEAFF
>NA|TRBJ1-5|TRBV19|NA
TGTGCCAGTAGTATGACAGCACCCCTTTCCAATCAGCCCCAGCATTTT
CASSMTAPLSNQPQHF
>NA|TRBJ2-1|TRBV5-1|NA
TGCGCCAGCAGTCCAAGACCCGGGATCCAAACTGAGCAGTTCTTC
CASSPRPGIQTEQFF
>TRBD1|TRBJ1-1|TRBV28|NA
TGTGCCAGCAGTTCTGAGGGGGCAGGGGCTTTCTTT
CASSSEGAGAFF
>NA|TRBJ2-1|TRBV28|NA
TGTGCCAGCAGTTTCTCACTAGGAGCCAATGAGCAGTTCTTC
CASSFSLGANEQFF
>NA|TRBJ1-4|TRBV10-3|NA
TGTGCCATCAGTGAGAGCCAGGGGAATGAAAAACTGTTTTTT
CAISESQGNEKLFF
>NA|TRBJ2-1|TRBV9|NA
TGTGCCAGCAGCGTGGACTACAATGAGCAGTTCTTC
CASSVDYNEQFF
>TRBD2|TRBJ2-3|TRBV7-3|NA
TGTGCCAGCAGCCCATTAGCGGGAGGGGGCACAGATACGCAGTATTTT
CASSPLAGGGTDTQYF
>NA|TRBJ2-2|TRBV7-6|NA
TGTGCCAGCAGCTTAGGGGTAGGGATGACGACCGGGGAGCTGTTTTTT
CASSLGVGMTTGELFF
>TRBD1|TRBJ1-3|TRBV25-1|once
TGTGCCAGCACCCGGACAGGCTCTGGAAACACCATATATTTT
CASTRTGSGNTIYF
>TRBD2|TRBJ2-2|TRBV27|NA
TGTGCCAGCAGTCCCCGACTAGCGGGAGGGACGAACACCGGGGAGCTGTTTTTT
CASSPRLAGGTNTGELFF
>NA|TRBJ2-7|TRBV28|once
TGTGCCAGCAGGAGAATGGGGGCCTACGAGCAGTACTTC
CASRRMGAYEQYF
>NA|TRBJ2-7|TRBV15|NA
TGTGCCACCAGCAGAGGCTCCTATACCTACGAGCAGTACTTC
CATSRGSYTYEQYF
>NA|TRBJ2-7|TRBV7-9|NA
TGTGCCAGCAGCTTAGTAACAACCTCCTACGAGCAGTACTTC
CASSLVTTSYEQYF
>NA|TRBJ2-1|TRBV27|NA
TGTGCCAGCAGTTTGAGAGGCGGCCCGGCCTACAATGAGCAGTTCTTC
CASSLRGGPAYNEQFF
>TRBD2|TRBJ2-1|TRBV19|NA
TGTGCCAGTCGGCGGGGACTAGCGGGAGGGTACCCGTACAATGAGCAGTTCTTC
CASRRGLAGGYPYNEQFF
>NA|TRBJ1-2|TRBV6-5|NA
TGTGCCAATACCAGGGGCGGCAACTATGGCTACACCTTC
CANTRGGNYGYTF
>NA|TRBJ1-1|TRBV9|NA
TGTGCCAGCAGCGAATCTTCGAACCAAGACAGGTCGATCGGAGCTTTCTTT
CASSESSNQDRSIGAFF
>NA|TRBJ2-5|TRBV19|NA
TGTGCCAGTAGTATAAACCGGGCCGAGACCCAGTACTTC
CASSINRAETQYF
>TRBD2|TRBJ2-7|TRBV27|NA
TGTGCCAGCAGTCCCGAAGCGGGAGCCTACGAGCAGTACTTC
CASSPEAGAYEQYF
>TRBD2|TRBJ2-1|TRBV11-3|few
TGTGCCAGCAGCTTAGTGAGTAGTGGGCTAGCGGCCTACAATGAGCAGTTCTTC
CASSLVSSGLAAYNEQFF